This is a list of T cell receptor beta chains from one sample in a study of spatial heterogeneity in lung cancer. TCRdb analysed the 5' RACE reads with MiXCR anew, one entry per CDR3 protein. The sample includes 4,500 to 5,500 distinct CDR3 sequences, around 13% seen only once; the top ten take around 10%. Material: lung tumor tissue, obtained at surgery. The receptors originated from a female donor with early-stage non-small cell lung cancer. CDR3s include the opening cysteine and the closing phenylalanine or tryptophan. D genes are given only for firm matches. Size tells how often a clone was seen (once, few, many) or the class of an expanded clone, and some rows leave it out.

TRBD2	16	TRBJ2-1	NA	TRBV20-1	CSAERLAGGSYNEQFF	TGCAGTGCGGAGCGACTAGCGGGGGGATCCTACAATGAGCAGTTCTTC
TRBD2	15	TRBJ2-3	medium-sized	TRBV12-3/TRBV12-4	CASSSVRGGTDTQYF	TGTGCCAGCAGTTCGGTCCGGGGGGGGACAGATACGCAGTATTTT
TRBD2	14	TRBJ2-1	medium-sized	TRBV20-1	CSATLLAGGGEQFF	TGCAGTGCTACGTTACTAGCGGGGGGCGGTGAGCAGTTCTTC
NA	15	TRBJ2-7	many	TRBV9	CASSTDDGGLYEQYF	TGTGCCAGCAGTACTGATGACGGGGGTCTCTACGAGCAGTACTTC
TRBD1	17	TRBJ2-1	few	TRBV5-4	CASSPTGLSRGYNEQFF	TGTGCCAGCAGCCCGACAGGGTTATCTCGGGGTTACAATGAGCAGTTCTTC
NA	18	TRBJ2-2	medium-sized	TRBV3-1	CASSPWVREGVNTGELFF	TGTGCCAGCAGCCCATGGGTTCGGGAAGGAGTTAACACCGGGGAGCTGTTTTTT
NA	13	TRBJ2-7	medium-sized	TRBV14	CASSPSTFGEQYF	TGTGCCAGCAGCCCCTCGACCTTTGGCGAGCAGTACTTC
NA	16	TRBJ1-1	NA	TRBV18	CASTPDGREFNTKAFF	TGTGCCAGCACCCCGGACGGCAGGGAGTTCAACACAAAAGCTTTCTTT
NA	15	TRBJ2-3	medium-sized	TRBV6-5	CASPNPGPCTDTQYF	TGTGCCAGCCCTAACCCAGGCCCTTGCACAGATACGCAGTATTTT
NA	15	TRBJ2-2	medium-sized	TRBV11-2	CASSLFAGSNGELFF	TGTGCCAGCAGCTTATTCGCGGGTTCTAACGGGGAGCTGTTTTTT
NA	13	TRBJ1-2	medium-sized	TRBV14	CASSSGYLDGYTF	TGTGCCAGCAGCTCAGGGTACCTCGATGGCTACACCTTC
TRBD2	14	TRBJ2-7	NA	TRBV12-3/TRBV12-4	CASSPGGSVYEQYF	TGTGCCAGCAGTCCCGGGGGGAGCGTCTACGAGCAGTACTTC
TRBD2	15	TRBJ2-6	many	TRBV6-1	CASISGGSGANVLTF	TGTGCCAGCATTTCGGGGGGATCTGGGGCCAACGTCCTGACTTTC
NA	13	TRBJ1-1	medium-sized	TRBV6-5	CASSRGPPKEAFF	TGTGCCAGCAGTCGGGGGCCCCCCAAAGAAGCTTTCTTT
NA	16	TRBJ1-2	medium-sized	TRBV5-6	CASSPRGGSQRSGYTF	TGTGCCAGCAGCCCCCGGGGAGGGTCACAAAGGAGTGGCTACACCTTC
NA	16	TRBJ2-3	medium-sized	TRBV7-6	CASSLGVGGEIDTQYF	TGTGCCAGCAGCTTAGGTGTTGGAGGGGAAATTGATACGCAGTATTTT
NA	13	TRBJ1-2	medium-sized	TRBV10-3	CAISESGNYGYTF	TGTGCCATCAGTGAGTCAGGGAACTATGGCTACACCTTC
NA	14	TRBJ2-5	NA	TRBV7-9	CASSLDGGLETQYF	TGTGCCAGCAGCTTAGACGGAGGGTTGGAGACCCAGTACTTC
NA	15	TRBJ2-3	medium-sized	TRBV3-1	CASSHGISSTDTQYF	TGTGCCAGCAGCCATGGGATCTCCAGCACAGATACGCAGTATTTT
NA	15	TRBJ2-3	few	TRBV11-2	CASSLEARHGDTQYF	TGTGCCAGCAGCTTAGAGGCACGTCATGGAGATACGCAGTATTTT
TRBD2	16	TRBJ2-5	medium-sized	TRBV20-1	CSAERTSGGQQETQYF	TGCAGTGCCGAACGGACTAGCGGGGGCCAGCAAGAGACCCAGTACTTC
NA	14	TRBJ2-3	many	TRBV5-1	CASSQRVTTDTQYF	TGCGCCAGCAGCCAGAGAGTAACTACCGATACGCAGTATTTT
TRBD1	15	TRBJ2-7	many	TRBV30	CAWRRSGQGIGEQYF	TGTGCCTGGAGGCGATCGGGACAGGGCATCGGAGAGCAGTACTTC
NA	13	TRBJ1-2	medium-sized	TRBV5-1	CASSPEGGLGYTF	TGCGCCAGCAGCCCGGAAGGGGGGCTTGGCTACACCTTC
NA	12	TRBJ1-3	medium-sized	TRBV12-3/TRBV12-4	CASGSSRDTIYF	TGTGCCAGCGGCTCGTCCCGGGACACCATATATTTT
NA	16	TRBJ1-2	few	TRBV11-2	CASSFPGRGKSYGYTF	TGTGCCAGCAGCTTCCCGGGCAGGGGAAAGAGCTATGGCTACACCTTC
NA	14	TRBJ2-5	medium-sized	TRBV27	CASRAGSVLETQYF	TGTGCCAGCAGAGCTGGTTCTGTGTTGGAGACCCAGTACTTC
TRBD2	16	TRBJ2-1	few	TRBV5-1	CASSYGGTSGRHEQFF	TGCGCCAGCAGCTACGGAGGGACTAGCGGGAGGCATGAGCAGTTCTTC
NA	13	TRBJ2-7	medium-sized	TRBV12-3/TRBV12-4	CASSLTVAYEQYF	TGTGCCAGCAGCCTGACCGTAGCCTACGAGCAGTACTTC
NA	15	TRBJ2-1	medium-sized	TRBV11-2	CASSLEPGSYNEQFF	TGTGCCAGCAGCTTAGAACCCGGATCCTACAATGAGCAGTTCTTC
NA	14	TRBJ2-5	NA	TRBV15	CATSRDLVEETQYF	TGTGCCACCAGCAGAGATTTGGTAGAAGAGACCCAGTACTTC
NA	18	TRBJ1-6	medium-sized	TRBV13	CASSQPLPGHGLNSPLHF	TGTGCCAGCAGCCAACCGCTTCCGGGACACGGGCTTAATTCACCCCTCCACTTT
NA	13	TRBJ2-3	NA	TRBV4-2	CASSRAGSDTQYF	TGTGCCAGCAGCCGGGCGGGATCGGATACGCAGTATTTT
TRBD1	14	TRBJ2-7	medium-sized	TRBV20-1	CSARGPGQGVEQYF	TGCAGTGCTAGAGGGCCGGGACAGGGGGTTGAGCAGTACTTC
NA	12	TRBJ2-3	large	TRBV7-9	CASSLLADTQYF	TGTGCCAGCAGCTTACTAGCAGATACGCAGTATTTT